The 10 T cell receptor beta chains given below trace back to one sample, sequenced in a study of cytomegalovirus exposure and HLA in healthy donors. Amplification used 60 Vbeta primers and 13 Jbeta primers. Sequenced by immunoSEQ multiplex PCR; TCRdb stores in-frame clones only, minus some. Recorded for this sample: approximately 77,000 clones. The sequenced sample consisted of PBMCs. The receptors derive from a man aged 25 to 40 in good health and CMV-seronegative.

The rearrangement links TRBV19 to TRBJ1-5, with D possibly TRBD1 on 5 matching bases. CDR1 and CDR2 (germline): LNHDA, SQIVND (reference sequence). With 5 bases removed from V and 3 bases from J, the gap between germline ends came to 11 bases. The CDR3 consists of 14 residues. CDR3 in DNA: TGTGCCAGTAGTCGCAGGGCTTACAATCAGCCCCAGCATTTT. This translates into CASSRRAYNQPQHF.

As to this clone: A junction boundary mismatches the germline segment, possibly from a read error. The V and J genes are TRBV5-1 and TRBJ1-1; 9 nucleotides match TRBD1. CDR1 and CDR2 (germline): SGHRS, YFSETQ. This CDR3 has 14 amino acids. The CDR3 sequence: CASSSTGGNTEAFF. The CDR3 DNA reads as TGCGCCAGTAGCTCTACAGGGGGCAACACTGAAGCTTTCTTT.

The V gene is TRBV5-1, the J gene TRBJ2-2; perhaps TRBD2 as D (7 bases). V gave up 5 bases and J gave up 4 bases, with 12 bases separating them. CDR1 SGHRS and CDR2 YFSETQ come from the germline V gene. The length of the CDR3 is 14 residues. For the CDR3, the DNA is TGCGCCAGCAGTGAGGGGGGGGCCACCGGGGAGCTGTTTTTT. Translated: CASSEGGATGELFF.

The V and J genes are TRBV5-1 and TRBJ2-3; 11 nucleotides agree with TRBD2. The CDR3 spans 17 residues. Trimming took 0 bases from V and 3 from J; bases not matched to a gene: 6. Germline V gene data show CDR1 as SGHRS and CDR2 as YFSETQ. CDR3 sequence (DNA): TGCGCCAGCAGCTTGGACACTAGCGGGAGTTGGACAGATACGCAGTATTTT. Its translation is CASSLDTSGSWTDTQYF.

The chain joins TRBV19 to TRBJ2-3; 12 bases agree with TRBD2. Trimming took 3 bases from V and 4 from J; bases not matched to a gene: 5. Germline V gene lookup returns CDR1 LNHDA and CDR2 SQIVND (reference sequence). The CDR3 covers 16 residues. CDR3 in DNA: TGTGCCAGTAGTATTTACCCTAGCGGGGGGGCAGATACGCAGTATTTT. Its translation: CASSIYPSGGADTQYF. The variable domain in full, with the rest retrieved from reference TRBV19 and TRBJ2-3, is DGGITQSPKYLFRKEGQNVTLSCEQNLNHDAMYWYRQDPGQGLRLIYYSQIVNDFQKGDIAEGYSVSREKKESFPLTVTSAQKNPTAFYLCASSIYPSGGADTQYFGPGTRLTVL.

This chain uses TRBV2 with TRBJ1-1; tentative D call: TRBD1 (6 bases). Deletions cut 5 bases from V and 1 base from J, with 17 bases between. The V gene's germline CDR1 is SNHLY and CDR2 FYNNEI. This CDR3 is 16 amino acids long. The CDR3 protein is CASSPRRRDTNTEAFF. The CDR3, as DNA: TGTGCCAGCAGTCCCCGACGCCGGGACACGAACACTGAAGCTTTCTTT.

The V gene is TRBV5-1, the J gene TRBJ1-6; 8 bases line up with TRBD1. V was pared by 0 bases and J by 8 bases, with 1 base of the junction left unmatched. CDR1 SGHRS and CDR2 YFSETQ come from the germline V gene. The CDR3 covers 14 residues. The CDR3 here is CASSLVQGDSPLHF. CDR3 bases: TGCGCCAGCAGCTTGGTACAGGGGGATTCACCCCTCCACTTT.

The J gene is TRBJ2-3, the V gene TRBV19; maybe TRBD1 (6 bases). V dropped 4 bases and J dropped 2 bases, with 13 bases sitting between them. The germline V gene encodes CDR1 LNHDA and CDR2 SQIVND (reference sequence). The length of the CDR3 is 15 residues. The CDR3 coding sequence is TGTGCCAGTAGTAACAGGGTTGTTATCACAGATACGCAGTATTTT. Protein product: CASSNRVVITDTQYF.

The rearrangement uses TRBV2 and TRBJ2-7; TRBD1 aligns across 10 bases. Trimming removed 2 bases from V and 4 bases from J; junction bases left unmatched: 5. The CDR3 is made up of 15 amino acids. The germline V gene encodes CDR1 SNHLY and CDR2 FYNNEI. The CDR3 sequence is CASSEWGTGDYEQYF. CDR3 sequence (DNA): TGTGCCAGCAGTGAATGGGGGACAGGGGATTACGAGCAGTACTTC.

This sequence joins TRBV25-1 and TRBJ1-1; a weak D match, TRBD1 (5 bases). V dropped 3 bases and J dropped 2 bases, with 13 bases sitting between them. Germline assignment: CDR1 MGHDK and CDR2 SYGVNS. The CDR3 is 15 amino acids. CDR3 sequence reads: CASSDPGGPNTEAFF. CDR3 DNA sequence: TGTGCCAGCAGTGACCCCGGGGGACCTAACACTGAAGCTTTCTTT.